This record looks at one T cell receptor (beta chain) sequence and its context. These data belong to a study of T cell changes during pregnancy in multiple sclerosis. Method: immunoSEQ multiplex PCR; TCRdb's copy keeps in-frame clones and lacks some. The sample has about 40,000 clones; approximately 90% are singletons. CDR1 and CDR2 (germline): MNHEY, SVGAGI. This CDR3 region has 15 residues. Between the trimmed V and J ends, which lost 3 bases and 0 bases, there was a span of 12 bases. The clonotype comes from a female donor with multiple sclerosis, enrolled in a pregnancy study. Sequenced here: CD4+ T cells from peripheral blood mononuclear cells, sampled before pregnancy. The chain employs TRBV6-5 and TRBJ2-7; D not resolved. The CDR3 sequence is CASSYYVGNSYEQYF. CDR3 nucleotides: TGTGCCAGCAGTTATTACGTTGGCAACTCCTACGAGCAGTACTTC.